This record covers a single T cell receptor (beta chain). These data originate in a study of blood T cell repertoires in COVID-19. About the study: The United States, Italy and Spain provided the acute and convalescent COVID-19 samples.

In the original analysis: Estimates of nucleated cell counts were drawn from the amplification of reference gene primers. Assay: immunoSEQ multiplex PCR; the TCRdb copy retains only in-frame clones and omits some. Clone size and the V and J calls come from that table; the DNA yielded D and trimming. The repertoire holds roughly 250,000 clones, more than 65% seen once, with approximately 4% in the top ten. The sequence was obtained from a woman in her thirties or forties with active or convalescent COVID-19. The sequenced material came from peripheral blood.

The CDR3 is CASSSGLAGDQYF. CDR3 in DNA: TGTGCCAGCAGCTCGGGACTAGCGGGGGATCAGTATTTT. The chain combines TRBV7-3 with TRBJ2-3; 14 bases agree with TRBD2. The V gene's germline CDR1 is SGHTA and CDR2 FQGTGA. This CDR3 spans 13 amino acids. J gave up 12 bases and V 4 bases, and 3 bases lay outside the gene matches.